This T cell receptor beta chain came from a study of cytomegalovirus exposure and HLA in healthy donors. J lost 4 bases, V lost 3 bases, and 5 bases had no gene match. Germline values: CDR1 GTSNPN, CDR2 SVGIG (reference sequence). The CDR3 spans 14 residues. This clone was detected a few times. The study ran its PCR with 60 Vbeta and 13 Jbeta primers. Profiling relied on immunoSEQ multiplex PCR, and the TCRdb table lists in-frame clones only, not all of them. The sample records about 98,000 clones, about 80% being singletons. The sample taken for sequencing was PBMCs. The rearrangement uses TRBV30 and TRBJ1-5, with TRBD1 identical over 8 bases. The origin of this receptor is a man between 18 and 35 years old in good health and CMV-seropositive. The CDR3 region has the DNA TGTGCCTGGAGAGGACAGGGAGCGAATCAGCCCCAGCATTTT. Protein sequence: CAWRGQGANQPQHF.